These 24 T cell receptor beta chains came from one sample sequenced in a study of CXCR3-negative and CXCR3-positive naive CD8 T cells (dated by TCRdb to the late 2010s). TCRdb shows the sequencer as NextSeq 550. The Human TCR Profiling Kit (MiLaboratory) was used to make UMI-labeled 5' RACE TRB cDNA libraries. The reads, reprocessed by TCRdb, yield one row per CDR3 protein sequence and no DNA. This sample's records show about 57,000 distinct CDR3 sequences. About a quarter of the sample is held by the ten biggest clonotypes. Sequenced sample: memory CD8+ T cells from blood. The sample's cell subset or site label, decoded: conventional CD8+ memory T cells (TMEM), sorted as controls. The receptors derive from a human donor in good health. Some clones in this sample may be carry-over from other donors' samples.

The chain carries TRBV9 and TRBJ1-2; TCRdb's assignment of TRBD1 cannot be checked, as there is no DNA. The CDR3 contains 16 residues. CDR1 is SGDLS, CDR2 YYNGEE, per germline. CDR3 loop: CASSPDGHPTNYGYTF.

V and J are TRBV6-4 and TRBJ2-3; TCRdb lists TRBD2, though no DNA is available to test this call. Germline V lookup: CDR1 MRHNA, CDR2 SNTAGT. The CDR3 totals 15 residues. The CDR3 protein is CASSDSPGESDTQYF.

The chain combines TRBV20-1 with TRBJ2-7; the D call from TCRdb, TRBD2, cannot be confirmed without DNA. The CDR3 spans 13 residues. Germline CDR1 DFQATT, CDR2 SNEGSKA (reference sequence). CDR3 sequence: CSARTSGDYEQYF.

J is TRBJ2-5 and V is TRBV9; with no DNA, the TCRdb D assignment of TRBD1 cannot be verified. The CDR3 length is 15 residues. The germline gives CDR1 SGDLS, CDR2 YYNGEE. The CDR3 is CASSVSPGVLETQYF.

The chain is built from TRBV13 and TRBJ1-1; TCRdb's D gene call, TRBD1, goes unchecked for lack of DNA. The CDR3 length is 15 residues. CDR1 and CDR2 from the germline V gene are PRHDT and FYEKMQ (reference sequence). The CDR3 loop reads CASSLGGQRNTEAFF.

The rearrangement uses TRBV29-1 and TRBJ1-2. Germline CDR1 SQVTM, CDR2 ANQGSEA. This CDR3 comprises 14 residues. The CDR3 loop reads CSVRRWKDDYGYTF.

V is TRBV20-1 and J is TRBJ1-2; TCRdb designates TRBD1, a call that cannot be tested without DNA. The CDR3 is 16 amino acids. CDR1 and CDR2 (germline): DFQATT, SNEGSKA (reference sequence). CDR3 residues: CSARPDREFPNYGYTF.

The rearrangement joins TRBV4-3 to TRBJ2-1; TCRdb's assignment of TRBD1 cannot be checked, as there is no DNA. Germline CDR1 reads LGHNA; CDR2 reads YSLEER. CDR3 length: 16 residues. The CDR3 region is CASSHLPGTGGNEQFF.

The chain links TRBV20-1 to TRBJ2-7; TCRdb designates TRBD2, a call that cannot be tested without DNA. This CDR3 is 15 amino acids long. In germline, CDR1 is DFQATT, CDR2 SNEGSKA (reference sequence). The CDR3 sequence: CSARDHYEGAYEQYF.

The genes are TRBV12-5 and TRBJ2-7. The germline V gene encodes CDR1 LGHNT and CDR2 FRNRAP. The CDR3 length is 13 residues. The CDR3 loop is CASGWDGSYEQYF. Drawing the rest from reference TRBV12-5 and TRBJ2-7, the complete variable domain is DARVTQTPRHKVTEMGQEVTMRCQPILGHNTVFWYRQTMMQGLELLAYFRNRAPLDDSGMPKDRFSAEMPDATLATLKIQPSEPRDSAVYFCASGWDGSYEQYFGPGTRLTVT.

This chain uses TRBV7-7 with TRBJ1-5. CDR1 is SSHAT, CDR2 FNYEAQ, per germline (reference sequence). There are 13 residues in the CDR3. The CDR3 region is CASSLSQGQPQHF.

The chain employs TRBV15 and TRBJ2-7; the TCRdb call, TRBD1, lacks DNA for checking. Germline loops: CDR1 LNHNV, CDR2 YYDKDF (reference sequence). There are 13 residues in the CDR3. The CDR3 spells CATSTPGSYEQYF.

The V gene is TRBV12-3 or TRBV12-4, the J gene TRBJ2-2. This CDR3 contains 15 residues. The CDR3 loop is CASTTRVAEGGELFF.

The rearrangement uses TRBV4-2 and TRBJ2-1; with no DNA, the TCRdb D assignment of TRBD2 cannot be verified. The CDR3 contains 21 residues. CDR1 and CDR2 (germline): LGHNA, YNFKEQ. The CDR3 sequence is CASSQDRTSGSTRTLYNEQFF.

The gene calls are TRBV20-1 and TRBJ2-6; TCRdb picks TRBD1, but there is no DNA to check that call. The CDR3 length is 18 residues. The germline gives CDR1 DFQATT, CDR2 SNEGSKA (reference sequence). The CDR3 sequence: CSARTTGHGPSGANVLTF.

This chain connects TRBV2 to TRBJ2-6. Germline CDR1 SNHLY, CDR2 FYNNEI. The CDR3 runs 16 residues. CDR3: CASSEDMRSGANVLTF.

The CDR3 sequence: CASQGGYGYTF. The chain is built from TRBV27 and TRBJ1-2; the TCRdb call, TRBD1, lacks DNA for checking. CDR1 and CDR2 from the germline V gene are MNHEY and SMNVEV (reference sequence). The CDR3 is made up of 11 amino acids.

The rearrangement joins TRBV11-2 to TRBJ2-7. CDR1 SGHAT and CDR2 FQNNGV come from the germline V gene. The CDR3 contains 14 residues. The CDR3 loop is CASSFGANTYEQYF.

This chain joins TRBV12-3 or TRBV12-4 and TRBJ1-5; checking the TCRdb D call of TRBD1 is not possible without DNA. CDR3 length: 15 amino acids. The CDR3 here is CASSLTGLGNQPQHF.

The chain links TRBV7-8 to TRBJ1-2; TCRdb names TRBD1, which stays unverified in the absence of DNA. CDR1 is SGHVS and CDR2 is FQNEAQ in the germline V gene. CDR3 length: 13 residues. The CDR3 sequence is CASSRGGAGGYTF.

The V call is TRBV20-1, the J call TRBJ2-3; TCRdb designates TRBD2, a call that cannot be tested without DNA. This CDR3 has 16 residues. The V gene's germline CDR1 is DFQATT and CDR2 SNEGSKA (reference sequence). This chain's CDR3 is CSAREGLADNTDTQYF.

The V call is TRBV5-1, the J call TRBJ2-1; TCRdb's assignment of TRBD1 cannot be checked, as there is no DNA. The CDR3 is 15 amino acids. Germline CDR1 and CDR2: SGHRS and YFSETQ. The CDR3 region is CASRAGTQPYNEQFF.

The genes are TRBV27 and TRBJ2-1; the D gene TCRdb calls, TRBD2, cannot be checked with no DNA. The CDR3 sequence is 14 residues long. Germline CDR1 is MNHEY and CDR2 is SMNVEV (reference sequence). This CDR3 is CATSPGATYNEQFF.

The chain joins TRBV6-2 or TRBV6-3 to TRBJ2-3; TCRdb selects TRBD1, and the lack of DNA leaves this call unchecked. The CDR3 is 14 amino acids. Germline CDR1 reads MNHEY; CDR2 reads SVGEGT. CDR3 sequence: CASVRFPLADTQYF.